The 28 T cell receptor beta chains given below trace back to one sample, sequenced in a study of patients and donors after allogeneic stem cell transplantation. TCRdb redid the calling of the RT-PCR reads with MiXCR, one entry per CDR3 protein. The table shows roughly 960,000 distinct CDR3 sequences, with approximately 18% occurring only once. Material: blood, either unsorted or a sorted T cell fraction (not recorded which). These receptors originate from a human donor who was either an allogeneic HSCT recipient or a stem cell or donor lymphocyte infusion donor (not recorded which). It is not recorded whose cells these are; they may come from a transplant donor.

The chain couples TRBV18 to TRBJ1-1; D is unresolved. Germline values: CDR1 KGHSH, CDR2 LQKENI. The CDR3 covers 14 residues. The V and J ends lost 2 bases and 0 bases respectively, with 7 bases between them. For the CDR3, the DNA is TGTGCCAGCTCACCAGCCACAGTGAACACTGAAGCTTTCTTT. Its translation is CASSPATVNTEAFF. Based on the CDR3 plus reference TRBV18 and TRBJ1-1, the full variable domain is NAGVMQNPRHLVRRRGQEARLRCSPMKGHSHVYWYRQLPEEGLKFMVYLQKENIIDESGMPKERFSAEFPKEGPSILRIQQVVRGDSAAYFCASSPATVNTEAFFGQGTRLTVV.

This clonotype was detected only a few times. The rearrangement joins TRBV6-5 to TRBJ1-1, with no clear D. The V gene lost 2 bases and the J gene lost 0 bases, with 10 bases spanning the gap. The CDR3 length is 15 residues. Per germline, CDR1 MNHEY and CDR2 SVGAGI. CDR3 region: CASSYGRIMNTEAFF. The DNA of the CDR3 is TGTGCCAGCAGTTACGGTCGGATAATGAACACTGAAGCTTTCTTT.

V is TRBV7-2 and J is TRBJ2-6; 8 bases map to TRBD1. With 2 bases clipped from V and 15 bases from J, the junction kept 9 bases outside the gene matches. CDR3 length: 14 amino acids. CDR1 and CDR2 from the germline V gene are SGHTA and FQGNSA. CDR3 protein: CASSLMQGAPALTF. DNA of the CDR3: TGTGCCAGCAGCTTAATGCAGGGGGCCCCTGCCCTGACTTTC.

The chain combines TRBV7-2 with TRBJ1-4; 8 nucleotides align to TRBD1. With 5 bases clipped from V and 8 bases from J, the junction kept 16 bases outside the gene matches. This CDR3 comprises 17 residues. CDR1 SGHTA and CDR2 FQGNSA come from the germline V gene. In nucleotides, the CDR3 is TGTGCCAGCAGCCCCGCGGTTTCGACAGGGGTTCGGGAAAAACTGTTTTTT. Amino acid sequence: CASSPAVSTGVREKLFF.

This clonotype occurred a few times. V usage is TRBV12-3 or TRBV12-4 and J usage is TRBJ1-2, with D tentatively TRBD1 (5 bases). V lost 3 bases and J lost 6, with 14 bases in between. This CDR3 is built from 14 residues. The CDR3 reads CASSFWGRENGYTF. CDR3 nucleotide sequence: TGTGCCAGCAGTTTTTGGGGACGGGAGAATGGCTACACCTTC.

This clonotype was observed a handful of times. The chain has TRBV11-2 and TRBJ1-1; D gene uncertain. This CDR3 comprises 13 residues. Germline CDR1 is SGHAT and CDR2 is FQNNGV. With 7 bases removed from V and 1 base from J, the gap between germline ends came to 10 bases. CDR3 region: CASTIGRNTEAFF. CDR3 coding DNA: TGTGCCAGCACCATCGGGAGGAACACTGAAGCTTTCTTT.

This sequence joins TRBV15 and TRBJ1-5; possible D gene TRBD1, 5 bases. This CDR3 has 16 residues. Trimming pared 0 bases from V and 2 bases from J, leaving 11 bases between. The germline gives CDR1 LNHNV, CDR2 YYDKDF (reference sequence). CDR3: CATSRDWDLGNQPQHF. CDR3 coding DNA: TGTGCCACCAGCAGAGATTGGGACTTGGGCAATCAGCCCCAGCATTTT.

The chain couples TRBV7-2 to TRBJ1-6; no clear D gene. Germline assignment: CDR1 SGHTA and CDR2 FQGNSA. V was trimmed by 1 base and J by 6 bases, leaving 10 bases between them. This CDR3 has 15 residues. The DNA of the CDR3 is TGTGCCAGCAGCTTAGAAGAAGGACCTAATTCACCCCTCCACTTT. Protein sequence: CASSLEEGPNSPLHF.

This clonotype was observed a handful of times. V usage is TRBV15 and J usage is TRBJ2-5; 9 bases align to TRBD1. The CDR3 has 17 amino acids. V dropped 0 bases and J dropped 2; count of bases not matched to a gene: 7. Per germline, CDR1 LNHNV and CDR2 YYDKDF (reference sequence). The CDR3 is CATSRDIPGQGQETQYF. In DNA form, the CDR3 reads TGTGCCACCAGCAGAGATATACCGGGACAGGGACAAGAGACCCAGTACTTC.

The V gene is TRBV2, the J gene TRBJ2-5, with D maybe TRBD1 (6 bases). Germline values: CDR1 SNHLY, CDR2 FYNNEI. The V end was cut by 4 bases, the J end by 5 bases, with 17 bases between. The CDR3 is 15 residues long. The chain's CDR3 is CASSAQGSSSETQYF. The CDR3 DNA reads TGTGCCAGCAGTGCTCAGGGGTCCTCATCGGAGACCCAGTACTTC.

The sample holds a few counts of this clonotype. This chain joins TRBV5-1 and TRBJ2-1, with 7 nucleotides matching TRBD2. The CDR3 runs to 15 residues. With V trimmed by 4 bases and J by 2 bases, 6 bases remained unmatched. Germline V gene data show CDR1 as SGHRS and CDR2 as YFSETQ. In DNA form, the CDR3 reads TGCGCCAGCAGCCCTCAAAGCGGGGCCTACAATGAGCAGTTCTTC. This gives the protein CASSPQSGAYNEQFF.

This clonotype came up many times. V gene TRBV29-1 combines with J gene TRBJ2-1; D assignment may be TRBD1 or TRBD2 (6 bases each). The CDR3 sequence is 14 residues long. The germline V gene encodes CDR1 SQVTM and CDR2 ANQGSEA. The ends were cut back, 0 bases at V and 6 bases at J, with 12 bases in the middle. The CDR3 loop reads CSVEDRGTCNEQFF. The CDR3 DNA sequence: TGCAGCGTTGAAGATCGCGGGACATGCAATGAGCAGTTCTTC.

The CDR3 protein is CASGGGFSGANVLTF. DNA for the CDR3: TGTGCTAGTGGTGGTGGTTTCTCTGGGGCCAACGTCCTGACTTTC. The chain employs TRBV12-5 and TRBJ2-6; D remains ambiguous. V shed 5 bases and J shed 0 bases, with 8 bases lying between them. From germline, CDR1 is LGHNT and CDR2 FRNRAP. The CDR3 is made up of 15 amino acids.

The chain employs TRBV20-1 and TRBJ1-1; D uncertain. CDR1 DFQATT and CDR2 SNEGSKA come from the germline V gene (reference sequence). The CDR3 extends over 15 amino acids. V lost 1 base and J lost 1, with 13 bases in between. CDR3 nucleotide sequence: TGCAGTGCTAGAGGTTCTTGGGTACGGAACACTGAAGCTTTCTTT. Protein: CSARGSWVRNTEAFF.

This clonotype was picked up a small number of times. The rearrangement links TRBV20-1 to TRBJ2-3; D unresolved. CDR3 length: 14 amino acids. Germline V lookup: CDR1 DFQATT, CDR2 SNEGSKA (reference sequence). The ends were cut back, 2 bases at V and 1 base at J, with 10 bases in the middle. CDR3 residues: CSARPAWGTDTQYF. The CDR3 bases are TGCAGTGCTAGACCCGCCTGGGGCACAGATACGCAGTATTTT.

The sample holds a few counts of this clonotype. V gene TRBV20-1 combines with J gene TRBJ1-2, with D perhaps matching TRBD1 (5 bases). Trimming removed 2 bases from V and 7 bases from J, with 8 bases in between. Per the germline V gene, CDR1 is DFQATT and CDR2 is SNEGSKA (reference sequence). This CDR3 is 11 amino acids long. CDR3 DNA sequence: TGCAGTGCTAGATCAGGGACTGGCTACACCTTC. This encodes CSARSGTGYTF.

Only a few counts were recorded for this clonotype. The V call is TRBV20-1, the J call TRBJ1-1, with 10 bases lining up with TRBD1. The CDR3 has 11 residues. Germline V gene data show CDR1 as DFQATT and CDR2 as SNEGSKA (reference sequence). V lost 5 bases and J lost 11; bases outside the gene matches: 5. Here the CDR3 DNA reads TGCAGTGCTGGGCCGGACAGGGGGGCTTTCTTT. Its protein is CSAGPDRGAFF.

This chain links TRBV20-1 with TRBJ2-5; the match to TRBD1 covers 7 bases. Germline V CDR1 and CDR2: DFQATT, SNEGSKA (reference sequence). This CDR3 has 13 residues. V was pared by 6 bases and J by 5 bases, with 9 bases of the junction left unmatched. CDR3 sequence: CSAPTGRRETQYF. The CDR3 DNA reads as TGCAGTGCCCCGACAGGGAGAAGGGAGACCCAGTACTTC.

This clonotype was detected only a few times. The chain recombines TRBV5-6 with TRBJ2-7; no reliable D call. CDR3 length: 13 residues. From germline, CDR1 is SGHDT and CDR2 YYEEEE. Trimming removed 2 bases at V and 3 bases at J, with 9 bases between. CDR3 nucleotide sequence: TGTGCCAGCAGCTTAAGCCACCTCTACGAGCAGTACTTC. Translating it yields CASSLSHLYEQYF.

This clonotype has a handful of counts. CDR3 protein: CASSSSGGEQTQYF. The CDR3 region has the DNA TGCGCCAGCAGCTCTAGCGGGGGGGAACAGACCCAGTACTTC. The chain is built from TRBV5-1 and TRBJ2-5, with 12 bases identical to TRBD2. Germline V gives CDR1 SGHRS, CDR2 YFSETQ. The CDR3 contains 14 residues. After removal of 3 bases from V and 6 bases from J, the junction contained 3 bases not matched to a gene.

This clonotype has only a few counts. V and J are TRBV5-1 and TRBJ2-7; 10 positions agree with TRBD1. The germline V gene encodes CDR1 SGHRS and CDR2 YFSETQ. The junction had 6 bases not matched to a gene; V was cut back by 4 bases and J by 5 bases. The CDR3 totals 14 residues. CDR3 region: CASSAGTGVNEQYF. Written as DNA, the CDR3 is TGCGCCAGCAGCGCCGGGACAGGGGTCAACGAGCAGTACTTC.

The rearrangement joins TRBV20-1 to TRBJ1-5; D might be TRBD1 (5 bases). Germline CDR1 and CDR2: DFQATT and SNEGSKA (reference sequence). Trimming stripped 4 bases from V and 3 bases from J, with 13 bases between. The CDR3 is 14 amino acids. CDR3 DNA sequence: TGCAGTGCTAACGATCGGACAAACAATCAGCCCCAGCATTTT. Translated, it gives CSANDRTNNQPQHF.

The chain couples TRBV3-1 to TRBJ2-5, with 7 bases matching TRBD1. The CDR3 loop spans 16 amino acids. Germline V CDR1 and CDR2: LGHDT, YNNKEL (reference sequence). V was clipped by 5 bases and J by 3 bases; unmatched bases: 12. The CDR3 sequence is CASSFRQGGRKETQYF. The CDR3 DNA sequence: TGTGCCAGCAGCTTTCGACAGGGTGGGCGAAAAGAGACCCAGTACTTC.

The chain couples TRBV25-1 to TRBJ2-5, with 11 bases identical to TRBD1. Germline V CDR1 and CDR2: MGHDK, SYGVNS. V dropped 5 bases and J dropped 5; count of bases not matched to a gene: 7. This CDR3 region has 15 residues. In DNA form, the CDR3 reads TGTGCCAGCAGTTACTGGACAGGGGGCAGGGAGACCCAGTACTTC. Translated, it gives CASSYWTGGRETQYF.

The chain carries TRBV11-2 and TRBJ2-3, with D possibly being TRBD2 (5 bases). Per germline, CDR1 SGHAT and CDR2 FQNNGV. The CDR3 runs 17 residues. The ends were cut back, 0 bases at V and 3 bases at J, with 16 bases in the middle. The CDR3 bases are TGTGCCAGCAGCTTAGAGGCGGTACGGAGGCCGACAGATACGCAGTATTTT. It specifies CASSLEAVRRPTDTQYF.

This clonotype was detected a few times. The V call is TRBV20-1, the J call TRBJ2-1; weak D call: TRBD1 (7 bases). The V and J ends lost 6 bases and 6 bases respectively, with 12 bases between them. The CDR3 extends over 12 amino acids. The germline V gene has CDR1 DFQATT and CDR2 SNEGSKA (reference sequence). The CDR3 is CSAVQGGNEQFF. DNA for the CDR3: TGCAGTGCCGTCCAGGGGGGCAATGAGCAGTTCTTC.

The rearrangement joins TRBV5-1 to TRBJ2-7; D tentatively fits TRBD1 or TRBD2 (5 bases each). With 4 bases removed from V and 3 bases from J, the gap between germline ends came to 17 bases. This CDR3 is built from 15 residues. From germline, CDR1 is SGHRS and CDR2 YFSETQ. CDR3 in amino acids: CASSLRDGPFYEQYF. The CDR3 DNA reads as TGCGCCAGCAGCCTCCGGGACGGCCCATTCTACGAGCAGTACTTC.

This clonotype has only a few counts. This chain links TRBV6-1 with TRBJ1-1; 7 bases agree with TRBD1. Germline CDR1 is MNHNS and CDR2 is SASEGT. This CDR3 has 14 amino acids. V gave up 6 bases and J gave up 5 bases; unmatched junction bases: 9. Here the CDR3 DNA reads TGTGCCAGCAGCCAGCAGGGGGGGAGGACTGAAGCTTTCTTT. This encodes CASSQQGGRTEAFF.